Below are 30 T cell receptor beta chains sequenced from a single sample in a study of blood T cell repertoires in COVID-19. Some clones are missing from TCRdb's copy, which holds only in-frame ones; the method was immunoSEQ multiplex PCR. This sample has about 25,000 clones, with 85% to 90% found just once. The material sequenced was peripheral blood. These receptors all stem from a man between 65 and 85 years old with acute or convalescent COVID-19.

This rearrangement joins TRBV28 to TRBJ1-3; tentative D call: TRBD1 (5 bases). V was cut by 7 bases and J by 3 bases, with 10 bases left in between. Germline V gene lookup returns CDR1 MDHEN and CDR2 SYDVKM. This CDR3 comprises 13 residues. The CDR3 DNA is TGTGCCAGCACCCCGACAGTTGGAAACACCATATATTTT. Translation: CASTPTVGNTIYF.

The V and J genes are TRBV6-2 or TRBV6-3 and TRBJ1-5; 7 bases map to TRBD1. J was trimmed by 2 bases and V by 2 bases; bases with no gene match: 6. This CDR3 is 16 amino acids long. Per the germline V gene, CDR1 is MNHEY and CDR2 is SVGEGT. DNA for the CDR3: TGTGCCAGCAGTTACGGTCTAGGGGGCGGCAATCAGCCCCAGCATTTT. Translation: CASSYGLGGGNQPQHF.

This rearrangement joins TRBV20-1 to TRBJ1-5, with no clear D. Germline assignment: CDR1 DFQATT and CDR2 SNEGSKA (reference sequence). The CDR3 has 13 amino acids. V lost 3 bases and J 5 bases, leaving 11 bases between the germline ends. CDR3 in DNA: TGCAGTGCTAGTGAGAGGGCTGATCAGCCCCAGCATTTT. Translating it yields CSASERADQPQHF.

This chain uses TRBV28 with TRBJ2-4, with a weak D call TRBD2 (7 bases). The germline CDR1 and CDR2 sequences are MDHEN and SYDVKM. V was clipped by 4 bases and J by 8 bases, with 18 bases between them. The CDR3 length is 15 residues. The chain's CDR3 is CASSSVGGGTYIQYF. The DNA of the CDR3 is TGTGCCAGCAGTTCCGTAGGGGGGGGTACTTACATTCAGTACTTC.

CDR3 protein: CASSGSTGTGAYEQYF. For the CDR3, the DNA is TGTGCCAGCAGTGGATCAACCGGGACAGGGGCCTACGAGCAGTACTTC. The chain combines TRBV28 with TRBJ2-7; 10 bases are a match to TRBD1. Germline CDR1 is MDHEN and CDR2 is SYDVKM. The CDR3 length is 16 residues. Trimming cost V 5 bases and J 2 bases; bases outside gene matches: 9.

The chain couples TRBV5-6 to TRBJ2-7; TRBD2 might be the D (7 bases). Deletions cut 4 bases from V and 2 bases from J, with 10 bases between. The CDR3 has 13 amino acids. Germline values: CDR1 SGHDT, CDR2 YYEEEE. In DNA form, the CDR3 reads TGTGCCAGCAGCCCCGGGGGGCCCTACGAGCAGTACTTC. Its translation is CASSPGGPYEQYF.

This chain uses TRBV2 with TRBJ2-7; 8 bases agree with TRBD1. In germline, CDR1 is SNHLY, CDR2 FYNNEI. This CDR3 is 14 amino acids long. Trimming removed 6 bases from V and 0 bases from J; junction bases left unmatched: 4. The CDR3 loop reads CASSGDRSSYEQYF. The CDR3 DNA is TGTGCCAGCAGCGGGGACAGGAGCTCCTACGAGCAGTACTTC. Filled out from reference TRBV2 and TRBJ2-7, the complete variable domain reads EPEVTQTPSHQVTQMGQEVILRCVPISNHLYFYWYRQILGQKVEFLVSFYNNEISEKSEIFDDQFSVERPDGSNFTLKIRSTKLEDSAMYFCASSGDRSSYEQYFGPGTRLTVT.

The gene calls are TRBV6-2 or TRBV6-3 and TRBJ2-7; 10 nucleotides match TRBD2. The CDR3 has 17 residues. Germline CDR1 MNHEY, CDR2 SVGEGT. V was pared by 6 bases and J by 6 bases, with 17 bases of the junction left unmatched. The CDR3 nucleotides are TGTGCCAGCAGCCCTAGTAGGGCTAGCGGGAGTCGAAGCGAGCAGTACTTC. It specifies CASSPSRASGSRSEQYF.

This clone is labeled as medium-sized. The chain is built from TRBV3-1 (or the pseudogene TRBV3-2) and TRBJ2-6; 7 nucleotides align to TRBD1. This CDR3 region has 20 residues. CDR1 and CDR2 from the germline V gene are LGHDT and YNNKEL (reference sequence). V gave up 0 bases and J gave up 4 bases; unmatched junction bases: 15. The CDR3 protein is CASSQEVLLTGLSGANVLTF. The CDR3 bases are TGTGCCAGCAGCCAAGAAGTTCTTCTGACAGGGCTTAGCGGGGCCAACGTCCTGACTTTC.

The rearrangement joins TRBV29-1 to TRBJ1-1, with D hard to call. V was clipped by 5 bases and J by 2 bases, with 9 bases between them. This CDR3 comprises 12 residues. Germline assignment: CDR1 SQVTM and CDR2 ANQGSEA. The CDR3 DNA reads as TGCAGCGTTCTGGTACAAAACACTGAAGCTTTCTTT. Protein product: CSVLVQNTEAFF.

The CDR3 DNA sequence: TGTGCCAGCAGCCCCTCGGGACTAGTGGGCTCCTACGAGCAGTACTTC. Its protein is CASSPSGLVGSYEQYF. The gene calls are TRBV7-9 and TRBJ2-7; 8 nucleotides line up with TRBD2. CDR1 SEHNR and CDR2 FQNEAQ come from the germline V gene (reference sequence). V lost 5 bases to trimming and J lost 0 bases; unmatched junction nucleotides: 9. The CDR3 length is 16 residues. Looking up the rest from reference TRBV7-9 and TRBJ2-7 gives the full variable domain: DTGVSQNPRHKITKRGQNVTFRCDPISEHNRLYWYRQTLGQGPEFLTYFQNEAQLEKSRLLSDRFSAERPKGSFSTLEIQRTEQGDSAMYLCASSPSGLVGSYEQYFGPGTRLTVT.

The genes are TRBV7-9 and TRBJ2-1, with TRBD2 matching 14 bases. With 5 bases clipped from V and 4 bases from J, the junction kept 10 bases outside the gene matches. CDR1 and CDR2 from the germline V gene are SEHNR and FQNEAQ (reference sequence). The CDR3 loop spans 18 amino acids. The CDR3 bases are TGTGCCAGCAGCGTGCCGGGACTAGCGGGAGTGGCTTACAATGAGCAGTTCTTC. Amino acid sequence: CASSVPGLAGVAYNEQFF. Full variable domain (remainder filled in from reference TRBV7-9 and TRBJ2-1): DTGVSQNPRHKITKRGQNVTFRCDPISEHNRLYWYRQTLGQGPEFLTYFQNEAQLEKSRLLSDRFSAERPKGSFSTLEIQRTEQGDSAMYLCASSVPGLAGVAYNEQFFGPGTRLTVL.

The rearrangement uses TRBV9 and TRBJ1-1; TRBD1 agrees at 11 bases. Germline V CDR1 and CDR2: SGDLS, YYNGEE. J gave up 5 bases and V 0 bases, and 6 bases lay outside the gene matches. The CDR3 covers 16 residues. CDR3 nucleotides: TGTGCCAGCAGCGTAGCAGTGGGACAGGGGGGTACTGAAGCTTTCTTT. This translates into CASSVAVGQGGTEAFF.

The chain uses TRBV11-2 and TRBJ2-3; TRBD2 agrees at 8 bases. There are 15 residues in the CDR3. Germline V gene data show CDR1 as SGHAT and CDR2 as FQNNGV. Unmatched junction bases numbered 7, after V lost 2 bases and J lost 6 bases. Here the CDR3 DNA reads TGTGCCAGCAGCTTAATTTCGGGGGGGTCCGATACGCAGTATTTT. This translates into CASSLISGGSDTQYF.

There are a few counts of this clone. This chain connects TRBV7-2 to TRBJ2-7; 8 bases fit TRBD1. The CDR3 is 14 amino acids. The V gene end was trimmed by 1 base and the J gene end by 4 bases; junction bases not matched to a gene: 3. In germline, CDR1 is SGHTA, CDR2 FQGNSA. The CDR3 DNA reads TGTGCCAGCAGCTTAGATCAGGGGGCGTACGAGCAGTACTTC. This encodes CASSLDQGAYEQYF.

The chain combines TRBV7-8 with TRBJ2-1; TRBD2 might be the D (6 bases). The CDR3 contains 13 residues. Germline-derived CDR1 and CDR2 are SGHVS and FQNEAQ. V dropped 3 bases and J dropped 8 bases, with 11 bases sitting between them. The CDR3: CASSFETRDEQFF. The CDR3 DNA reads TGTGCCAGCAGCTTCGAGACTAGAGATGAGCAGTTCTTC.

The chain combines TRBV2 with TRBJ2-5; 9 bases are a match to TRBD1. The CDR3 covers 12 residues. Germline assignment: CDR1 SNHLY and CDR2 FYNNEI. Germline trimming cut 8 bases from V and 4 bases from J; bases unmatched to any gene: 2. CDR3: CASRQGGETQYF. The CDR3 DNA reads TGTGCCAGCCGACAGGGGGGAGAGACCCAGTACTTC.

J is TRBJ1-1 and V is TRBV6-2 or TRBV6-3; 7 bases align to TRBD1. Trimming at V came to 2 bases and at J to 5 bases, leaving 5 bases not matched to a gene. Germline lookup yields CDR1 MNHEY and CDR2 SVGEGT. This CDR3 has 14 residues. CDR3 loop: CASSYPDRTTEAFF. CDR3 sequence (DNA): TGTGCCAGCAGTTACCCGGACAGGACTACTGAAGCTTTCTTT.

V gene TRBV7-2 combines with J gene TRBJ2-5; the match to TRBD2 covers 13 bases. CDR1 and CDR2 from the germline V gene are SGHTA and FQGNSA. The CDR3 consists of 18 residues. The V gene end was trimmed by 5 bases and the J gene end by 5 bases; junction bases not matched to a gene: 14. CDR3 nucleotide sequence: TGTGCCAGCAGCCTCTACGGACTAGCGGGAGACTCTCGGGAGACCCAGTACTTC. Translating gives CASSLYGLAGDSRETQYF.

This chain joins TRBV14 and TRBJ2-5, with 12 bases aligning to TRBD2. Germline V gene lookup returns CDR1 SGHDN and CDR2 FVKESK. J gave up 4 bases and V 4 bases, and 1 base lay outside the gene matches. The CDR3 spans 14 residues. The CDR3 protein is CASSRLAGVETQYF. The CDR3 DNA is TGTGCCAGCAGCCGACTAGCGGGAGTAGAGACCCAGTACTTC.

This sequence joins TRBV2 and TRBJ1-4, with a possible D match to TRBD1 (6 bases). There are 15 residues in the CDR3. Germline V gene lookup returns CDR1 SNHLY and CDR2 FYNNEI. V lost 4 bases to trimming and J lost 6 bases, with 15 bases between them. CDR3 sequence (DNA): TGTGCCAGCAGTGCCGGGGGGGCGCCTGATGAAAAACTGTTTTTT. Translating gives CASSAGGAPDEKLFF.

The chain carries TRBV19 and TRBJ1-1, with D tentatively TRBD1 (5 bases). V shed 4 bases and J shed 5 bases, with 14 bases lying between them. This CDR3 is 14 amino acids long. Germline lookup yields CDR1 LNHDA and CDR2 SQIVND (reference sequence). The chain's CDR3 is CASSRGVRGTEAFF. The CDR3 DNA sequence: TGTGCCAGTAGTAGGGGGGTAAGGGGAACTGAAGCTTTCTTT.

This chain connects TRBV12-5 to TRBJ2-7; D is uncertain. The CDR3 extends over 14 amino acids. V was clipped by 1 base and J by 6 bases, with 13 bases between them. Germline V CDR1 and CDR2: LGHNT, FRNRAP. CDR3 amino acids: CASGLGLGFVEQYF. CDR3 DNA sequence: TGTGCTAGTGGTTTGGGACTCGGGTTTGTCGAGCAGTACTTC.

This clone appeared once. The rearrangement uses TRBV7-3 and TRBJ2-2, with D possibly being TRBD2 (6 bases). The CDR3 has 15 amino acids. Germline V gives CDR1 SGHTA, CDR2 FQGTGA. Trimming removed 1 base at V and 7 bases at J, with 13 bases between. The CDR3 DNA reads as TGTGCCAGCAGCTTAAGTGGGGGGATGAACGGGGAGCTGTTTTTT. Its protein product is CASSLSGGMNGELFF.

The chain uses TRBV5-1 and TRBJ1-1; a weak D match, TRBD1 (5 bases). CDR1 SGHRS and CDR2 YFSETQ come from the germline V gene. The CDR3 covers 12 residues. Here the CDR3 reads CSKGQANTEAFF. Written as DNA, the CDR3 is TGCTCAAAGGGGCAGGCTAACACTGAAGCTTTCTTT.

The chain links TRBV15 to TRBJ1-2; weak D call: TRBD1 (6 bases). The germline V gene has CDR1 LNHNV and CDR2 YYDKDF (reference sequence). Trimming took 0 bases from V and 5 from J, leaving 13 bases between them. This CDR3 region has 15 residues. This chain's CDR3 is CATSRDLGQGYGYTF. CDR3 DNA sequence: TGTGCCACCAGCAGAGATTTGGGCCAGGGGTATGGCTACACCTTC.

The genes are TRBV21-1 and TRBJ2-3; the table's D call, TRBD1, has no DNA check behind it. TRBV21-1 constitutes a pseudogene. The CDR3 length is 16 residues. The CDR3 nucleotides are TGTGCCAGCAGCGCCCAGGACAGGGGGCTCACAGATACGCAGTATTTT. Translating it yields CASSAQDRGLTDTQYF.

The chain has TRBV5-6 and TRBJ1-1; the match to TRBD1 covers 10 bases. CDR1 and CDR2 from the germline V gene are SGHDT and YYEEEE. The J segment lost 11 bases and the V segment lost 4 bases, leaving 11 bases of the junction unmatched. There are 14 residues in the CDR3. CDR3 coding DNA: TGTGCCAGCAGCGTACGACAGGGGGCCAGGGATGCTTTCTTT. Translating gives CASSVRQGARDAFF.

In this sample, this clone turned up once. V usage is TRBV6-6 and J usage is TRBJ1-4; TRBD1 aligns across 8 bases. The CDR3 runs to 14 residues. V was clipped by 6 bases and J by 3 bases; unmatched bases: 3. CDR1 is MNHNY and CDR2 is SVGAGI in the germline V gene (reference sequence). The CDR3 nucleotides read TGTGCCAGCAGCGGACAGGGCGCTAATGAAAAACTGTTTTTT. Amino acid sequence: CASSGQGANEKLFF.

The rearrangement uses TRBV7-2 and TRBJ2-3; 8 nucleotides agree with TRBD1. J gave up 6 bases and V 4 bases, and 6 bases lay outside the gene matches. CDR1 SGHTA and CDR2 FQGNSA come from the germline V gene. The CDR3 loop spans 14 amino acids. CDR3 in DNA: TGTGCCAGCAGCTATACAGGGGGTGTTGATACGCAGTATTTT. It specifies CASSYTGGVDTQYF.